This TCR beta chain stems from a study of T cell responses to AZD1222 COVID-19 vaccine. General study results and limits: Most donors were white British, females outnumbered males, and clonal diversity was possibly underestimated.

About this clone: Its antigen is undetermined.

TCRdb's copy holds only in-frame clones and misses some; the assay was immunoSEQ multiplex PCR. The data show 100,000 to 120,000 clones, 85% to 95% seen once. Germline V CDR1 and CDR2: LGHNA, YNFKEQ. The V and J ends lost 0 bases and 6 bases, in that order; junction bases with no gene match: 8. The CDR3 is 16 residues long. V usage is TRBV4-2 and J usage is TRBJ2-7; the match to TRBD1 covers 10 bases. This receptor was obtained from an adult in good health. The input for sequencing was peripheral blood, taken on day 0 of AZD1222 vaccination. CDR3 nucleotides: TGTGCCAGCAGCCAAGAGCAGGACAGGGGGTGGCCCGAGCAGTACTTC. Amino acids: CASSQEQDRGWPEQYF.